Following are 28 T cell receptor beta chains from one sample sequenced in a study of blood T cell repertoires in COVID-19. The data were produced by immunoSEQ multiplex PCR, yet TCRdb's version contains in-frame clones alone and is incomplete. This table has under 250,000 clones, approximately 82% appearing once. Source material: peripheral blood. The origin of the receptors is a woman aged 80 or over with acute or convalescent COVID-19.

This clone was detected only a few times. V usage is TRBV28 and J usage is TRBJ2-7; D is possibly TRBD2 (7 bases). The V end was cut by 3 bases, the J end by 2 bases, with 14 bases between. This CDR3 has 15 residues. CDR1 is MDHEN and CDR2 is SYDVKM in the germline V gene. The CDR3 protein is CASSLGGGPTYEQYF. In DNA form, the CDR3 reads TGTGCCAGCAGTTTGGGAGGGGGGCCCACCTACGAGCAGTACTTC.

This chain connects TRBV6-6 to TRBJ2-3; the D is unclear. Trimming removed 5 bases at V and 4 bases at J, with 19 bases between. This CDR3 is built from 16 residues. The V gene's germline CDR1 is MNHNY and CDR2 SVGAGI (reference sequence). The CDR3 is CASSQRSAVPSDTQYF. CDR3 bases: TGTGCCAGCAGTCAACGGAGTGCCGTGCCCTCAGATACGCAGTATTTT.

The V and J genes are TRBV28 and TRBJ1-6; tentatively, D is TRBD1 (6 bases). Germline V gives CDR1 MDHEN, CDR2 SYDVKM. The V gene lost 1 base and the J gene lost 11 bases, with 18 bases spanning the gap. This CDR3 contains 16 residues. The CDR3 protein is CASSLLRGQGQTPLHF. The CDR3 DNA reads TGTGCCAGCAGTTTATTGCGGGGGCAGGGCCAGACACCCCTCCACTTT.

The chain couples TRBV6-5 to TRBJ1-4; D is possibly TRBD1 (6 bases). From germline, CDR1 is MNHEY and CDR2 SVGAGI. V was shortened by 5 bases and J by 0 bases, with 7 bases between the two germline ends. The CDR3 has 14 amino acids. CDR3 nucleotide sequence: TGTGCCAGCAGTCACAGGGCAACTAATGAAAAACTGTTTTTT. Its protein product is CASSHRATNEKLFF.

This clone was seen only once. The chain carries TRBV7-2 and TRBJ2-4; 7 bases are a match to TRBD1. Trimming cost V 5 bases and J 1 base; bases outside gene matches: 5. CDR1 and CDR2 (germline): SGHTA, FQGNSA. The CDR3 contains 15 residues. The CDR3 spells CASSLEQGAKNIQYF. Written as DNA, the CDR3 is TGTGCCAGCAGCCTCGAACAGGGGGCCAAAAACATTCAGTACTTC. The variable domain in full, completed from reference TRBV7-2 and TRBJ2-4, reads GAGVSQSPSNKVTEKGKDVELRCDPISGHTALYWYRQSLGQGLEFLIYFQGNSAPDKSGLPSDRFSAERTGGSVSTLTIQRTQQEDSAVYLCASSLEQGAKNIQYFGAGTRLSVL.

This clone has only a few counts. The chain employs TRBV5-7 and TRBJ2-6; D gene unclear. TRBV5-7 is reported as an ORF; its role is uncertain. This CDR3 contains 14 residues. The V end lost 5 bases, the J end lost 1 base, and 7 bases lay between the germline ends. In nucleotides, the CDR3 is TGTGCCAGCAGAGCGCCGTCTGGGGCCAACGTCCTGACTTTC. Encoded protein: CASRAPSGANVLTF.

The chain recombines TRBV28 with TRBJ1-4; D perhaps matches TRBD1 (6 bases). V was shortened by 3 bases and J by 11 bases, with 25 bases between the two germline ends. Germline loops: CDR1 MDHEN, CDR2 SYDVKM. The CDR3 is 17 amino acids. CDR3 region: CASSFIGGGLRDGKLFF. DNA for the CDR3: TGTGCCAGCAGTTTTATTGGGGGGGGCCTAAGGGATGGGAAACTGTTTTTT.

This clone was counted only a few times. The rearrangement uses TRBV15 and TRBJ1-2, with D perhaps matching TRBD1 (6 bases). This CDR3 contains 14 residues. V was cut by 3 bases and J by 8 bases, with 16 bases left in between. Germline loops: CDR1 LNHNV, CDR2 YYDKDF (reference sequence). The CDR3 DNA is TGTGCCACCAGCAGTCAGGGGAGCCCGGTAGGCTACACCTTC. This codes for CATSSQGSPVGYTF.

This clone was seen many times. Relative to the germline gene, one junction end is altered; a read error may explain this. V usage is TRBV7-7 and J usage is TRBJ1-4; unclear D gene. Germline lookup yields CDR1 SSHAT and CDR2 FNYEAQ (reference sequence). The CDR3 covers 15 residues. CDR3 protein: CASSLALGSGEKLFF. CDR3 nucleotide sequence: TGTGCTAGCAGCTTAGCGCTAGGGAGCGGCGAAAAACTGTTTTTT.

The CDR3 bases are TGTGCCAGCAGCCAACTAGCGGGGGGCAACACCGGGGAGCTGTTTTTT. Translated, it gives CASSQLAGGNTGELFF. This chain connects TRBV3-1 (or the pseudogene TRBV3-2) to TRBJ2-2; TRBD2 aligns across 11 bases. This CDR3 has 16 residues. CDR1 LGHDT and CDR2 YNNKEL come from the germline V gene (reference sequence). After removal of 2 bases from V and 2 bases from J, the junction contained 1 base not matched to a gene.

V is TRBV28 and J is TRBJ1-5, with D possibly being TRBD1 (6 bases). This CDR3 region has 15 residues. Germline CDR1 reads MDHEN; CDR2 reads SYDVKM. The V end lost 8 bases, the J end lost 1 base, and 15 bases lay between the germline ends. DNA for the CDR3: TGTGCCAGCGTAAAACAGGGATGGAGCAATCAGCCCCAGCATTTT. Protein product: CASVKQGWSNQPQHF. The variable domain in full, completed from reference TRBV28 and TRBJ1-5, reads DVKVTQSSRYLVKRTGEKVFLECVQDMDHENMFWYRQDPGLGLRLIYFSYDVKMKEKGDIPEGYSVSREKKERFSLILESASTNQTSMYLCASVKQGWSNQPQHFGDGTRLSIL.

The V gene is TRBV19, the J gene TRBJ2-5; 10 nucleotides line up with TRBD2. Germline V CDR1 and CDR2: LNHDA, SQIVND (reference sequence). CDR3 size: 18 residues. The trim removed 3 bases at V and 2 bases at J, leaving 12 bases unmatched. The CDR3: CASSISASGGHLQETQYF. The CDR3 region has the DNA TGTGCCAGTAGTATCTCGGCTAGCGGGGGCCACCTACAAGAGACCCAGTACTTC.

V usage is TRBV28 and J usage is TRBJ2-5; tentative D call: TRBD1 (5 bases). From germline, CDR1 is MDHEN and CDR2 SYDVKM. V was shortened by 5 bases and J by 3 bases, with 25 bases between the two germline ends. The CDR3 is made up of 18 amino acids. CDR3 sequence (DNA): TGTGCCAGCAGTCTCTCTCCAGGGTTTGGCTCATTAGAAGAGACCCAGTACTTC. The encoded protein is CASSLSPGFGSLEETQYF.

The chain couples TRBV5-4 to TRBJ2-1; 11 nucleotides align to TRBD2. V was clipped by 0 bases and J by 7 bases; unmatched bases: 3. CDR3 length equals 15 residues. In germline, CDR1 is SGHNT, CDR2 YYREEE (reference sequence). CDR3 nucleotides: TGTGCCAGCAGCTTGGTTAGCGGGGGGGATAATGAGCAGTTCTTC. This codes for CASSLVSGGDNEQFF.

This chain links TRBV18 with TRBJ2-7; TRBD1 matches 8 bases. The CDR3 contains 15 residues. V shed 1 base and J 2 bases; nucleotides not matched to a gene: 4. Germline V gene data show CDR1 as KGHSH and CDR2 as LQKENI. The CDR3 here is CASSPHGQGAYEQYF. DNA of the CDR3: TGTGCCAGCTCACCACATGGACAGGGTGCCTACGAGCAGTACTTC.

The chain carries TRBV28 and TRBJ1-1; the D is unclear. V was shortened by 5 bases and J by 3 bases, with 4 bases between the two germline ends. CDR1 and CDR2 (germline): MDHEN, SYDVKM. The CDR3 is 11 amino acids. CDR3 residues: CASSLYTEAFF. CDR3 nucleotides: TGTGCCAGCAGTCTCTACACTGAAGCTTTCTTT. Variable domain in full (rest from reference TRBV28 and TRBJ1-1): DVKVTQSSRYLVKRTGEKVFLECVQDMDHENMFWYRQDPGLGLRLIYFSYDVKMKEKGDIPEGYSVSREKKERFSLILESASTNQTSMYLCASSLYTEAFFGQGTRLTVV.

This chain connects TRBV7-9 to TRBJ1-2, with 7 positions matching TRBD1. Germline V CDR1 and CDR2: SEHNR, FQNEAQ (reference sequence). V lost 0 bases and J lost 4; bases outside the gene matches: 2. The CDR3 loop spans 14 amino acids. CDR3 bases: TGTGCCAGCAGCTTAGCAGACAGGGCCTATGGCTACACCTTC. It translates to CASSLADRAYGYTF.

This sequence joins TRBV19 and TRBJ2-5; D is perhaps TRBD1 (5 bases). CDR1 is LNHDA and CDR2 is SQIVND in the germline V gene (reference sequence). V lost 5 bases to trimming and J lost 1 base, with 14 bases between them. CDR3 length: 15 residues. The CDR3, as DNA: TGTGCCAGTAGTGGAGTTTGGACAACCCAAGAGACCCAGTACTTC. This translates into CASSGVWTTQETQYF.

The chain carries TRBV6-5 and TRBJ1-2; the D gene is possibly TRBD1 (6 bases). V lost 7 bases and J lost 2, with 17 bases in between. The V gene's germline CDR1 is MNHEY and CDR2 SVGAGI. There are 15 residues in the CDR3. CDR3 sequence: CASTLQPGANYGYTF. CDR3 nucleotide sequence: TGTGCCAGCACTCTACAGCCAGGGGCCAACTATGGCTACACCTTC.

The chain recombines TRBV6-2 or TRBV6-3 with TRBJ1-2; weak D call: TRBD1 (5 bases). The V end was cut by 4 bases, the J end by 4 bases, with 16 bases between. Germline CDR1 is MNHEY and CDR2 is SVGEGT. There are 15 residues in the CDR3. In nucleotides, the CDR3 is TGTGCCAGCAGTTCCGAGGCAGGGAGGATCTATGGCTACACCTTC. Its protein product is CASSSEAGRIYGYTF.

V is TRBV24-1 and J is TRBJ2-5, with 12 positions matching TRBD2. Germline CDR1 is KGHDR and CDR2 is SFDVKD. The CDR3 has 16 amino acids. Trimming took 4 bases from V and 6 from J; bases not matched to a gene: 8. The CDR3 loop reads CATSESLAGGLKTQYF. The DNA for the CDR3 is TGTGCCACCAGTGAATCTCTAGCGGGGGGGCTCAAGACCCAGTACTTC.

This rearrangement joins TRBV5-1 to TRBJ1-1, with D maybe TRBD1 (6 bases). The germline V gene encodes CDR1 SGHRS and CDR2 YFSETQ. This CDR3 is built from 15 residues. Trimming removed 4 bases from V and 6 bases from J, with 19 bases in between. CDR3 nucleotide sequence: TGCGCCAGCAGCCCTAGGACAGCGGGGGACGCTGAAGCTTTCTTT. Amino acid sequence: CASSPRTAGDAEAFF. The full variable domain, rest sourced from reference TRBV5-1 and TRBJ1-1, is KAGVTQTPRYLIKTRGQQVTLSCSPISGHRSVSWYQQTPGQGLQFLFEYFSETQRNKGNFPGRFSGRQFSNSRSEMNVSTLELGDSALYLCASSPRTAGDAEAFFGQGTRLTVV.

V and J are TRBV3-1 (or the pseudogene TRBV3-2) and TRBJ2-2, with D possibly TRBD2 on 6 matching bases. The CDR3 extends over 15 amino acids. Trimming cost V 4 bases and J 5 bases, with 14 bases left between them. The germline V gene encodes CDR1 LGHDT and CDR2 YNNKEL (reference sequence). The CDR3 region has the DNA TGTGCCAGCAGCCCGCGGGGCCTAGGGACCGGGGAGCTGTTTTTT. It codes for CASSPRGLGTGELFF.

DNA for the CDR3: TGTGCCAGCAGCCTTACAGGGGGCGCGAACACTGAAGCTTTCTTT. This sequence encodes CASSLTGGANTEAFF. The chain recombines TRBV11-1 with TRBJ1-1; 9 nucleotides match TRBD1. Germline CDR1 and CDR2: SGHAT and FQDESV (reference sequence). The CDR3 runs 15 residues. Germline trimming cut 5 bases from V and 1 base from J; bases unmatched to any gene: 5.

The chain couples TRBV11-2 to TRBJ1-1; D remains unclear. The germline V gene encodes CDR1 SGHAT and CDR2 FQNNGV. The CDR3 loop spans 14 amino acids. The V gene lost 1 base and the J gene lost 0 bases, with 6 bases spanning the gap. CDR3 loop: CASSLGGMNTEAFF. CDR3 coding DNA: TGTGCCAGCAGCTTAGGAGGAATGAACACTGAAGCTTTCTTT.

The J gene is TRBJ2-7, the V gene TRBV11-3; 7 nucleotides match TRBD1. Germline loops: CDR1 SGHNT, CDR2 YENEEA. The CDR3 contains 16 residues. V lost 5 bases and J lost 0; bases outside the gene matches: 10. The CDR3, as DNA: TGTGCCAGCAGCCCCTCCGGGACAGACCTCTCCTACGAGCAGTACTTC. Translating gives CASSPSGTDLSYEQYF.

The chain employs TRBV29-1 and TRBJ2-7; TRBD1 agrees at 9 bases. CDR1 and CDR2 (germline): SQVTM, ANQGSEA. Trimming cost V 8 bases and J 2 bases; bases outside gene matches: 7. The CDR3 runs to 13 residues. The CDR3 protein is CSFSRTGAYEQYF. CDR3 DNA: TGCAGCTTCAGCCGGACAGGGGCCTACGAGCAGTACTTC.

The CDR3 DNA reads TGTGCCAGTAGTCGGCAGGGAGGGACTTATTCACCCCTCCACTTT. It encodes CASSRQGGTYSPLHF. The rearrangement links TRBV19 to TRBJ1-6; D possibly corresponds to TRBD1 (5 bases). The V end was cut by 5 bases, the J end by 8 bases, with 16 bases between. Germline values: CDR1 LNHDA, CDR2 SQIVND (reference sequence). The CDR3 is 15 amino acids.